The 27 T cell receptor beta chains below all came from one sample that was sequenced in a study of technical replicates of blood from a handful of donors. TCRdb keeps only in-frame clones here, not all; method: immunoSEQ multiplex PCR. Of around 95,000 clones listed, 90% to 95% are singletons. The specimen was T cells isolated from PBMCs. The receptors were sampled from a human donor in good health.

V is TRBV27 and J is TRBJ2-7, with 9 positions matching TRBD2. The CDR3 length is 17 residues. Losses at the gene ends were 5 bases for V and 4 bases for J; bases not matched to a gene: 15. From germline, CDR1 is MNHEY and CDR2 SMNVEV (reference sequence). DNA for the CDR3: TGTGCCAGCAGTCCGGCTAGCGGGGTTGTCGGGTCTTACGAGCAGTACTTC. Residues: CASSPASGVVGSYEQYF.

The chain has TRBV4-1 and TRBJ1-3; 7 bases match TRBD1. Germline V gives CDR1 MGHRA, CDR2 YSYEKL. Trimming removed 3 bases from V and 1 base from J; junction bases left unmatched: 15. This CDR3 region has 19 residues. As DNA, the CDR3 is TGCGCCAGCAGCCATGCCCGGACAGGTCGCCGACCTTCTGGAAACACCATATATTTT. Protein sequence: CASSHARTGRRPSGNTIYF.

J is TRBJ2-4 and V is TRBV29-1, with 8 positions matching TRBD1. Germline V gene lookup returns CDR1 SQVTM and CDR2 ANQGSEA. CDR3 length: 13 amino acids. V trimming: 6 bases; J trimming: 0 bases; junction bases outside the gene matches: 1. In DNA, the CDR3 is TGCAGCGTCAGGGGGCTAGCCAAAAACATTCAGTACTTC. Amino acids: CSVRGLAKNIQYF.

This clone was picked up one time. J is TRBJ2-2 and V is TRBV7-9; D might be TRBD2 (6 bases). V was clipped by 3 bases and J by 4 bases, with 9 bases between them. The CDR3 is made up of 14 amino acids. CDR1 and CDR2 from the germline V gene are SEHNR and FQNEAQ (reference sequence). CDR3 sequence: CASSFSGGTGELFF. The CDR3 coding sequence is TGTGCCAGCAGCTTTTCCGGGGGCACCGGGGAGCTGTTTTTT.

This chain links TRBV4-1 with TRBJ1-1; tentatively, D is TRBD1 (5 bases). V lost 7 bases, J lost 5 bases, and 17 bases lay in between. In germline, CDR1 is MGHRA, CDR2 YSYEKL. The CDR3 length is 14 residues. The CDR3 here is CASTGVLRGTEAFF. The CDR3, as DNA: TGCGCCAGCACCGGTGTGTTGCGGGGGACTGAAGCTTTCTTT.

The rearrangement links TRBV6-5 to TRBJ1-4; TRBD1 aligns across 7 bases. Germline V gene data show CDR1 as MNHEY and CDR2 as SVGAGI. Trimming took 0 bases from V and 7 from J; bases not matched to a gene: 5. The CDR3 has 15 residues. The CDR3 sequence: CASSYSTGITEKLFF. The CDR3 region has the DNA TGTGCCAGCAGTTACTCGACAGGGATTACTGAAAAACTGTTTTTT.

The chain is built from TRBV11-2 and TRBJ1-2; 8 nucleotides agree with TRBD1. Germline V gene sequence: CDR1 SGHAT, CDR2 FQNNGV. Trimming cost V 0 bases and J 4 bases; bases outside gene matches: 4. This CDR3 contains 15 residues. As DNA, the CDR3 is TGTGCCAGCAGCTTAGATCCCGGACAGGGCTATGGCTACACCTTC. This gives the protein CASSLDPGQGYGYTF.

This rearrangement joins TRBV7-9 to TRBJ2-5; 7 bases map to TRBD1. J lost 2 bases, V lost 5 bases, and 2 bases had no gene match. CDR3 length: 13 amino acids. Germline loops: CDR1 SEHNR, CDR2 FQNEAQ (reference sequence). The CDR3 loop reads CASSGQVQETQYF. The CDR3 region has the DNA TGTGCCAGCAGCGGACAGGTACAAGAGACCCAGTACTTC.

This clone was picked up one time. J is TRBJ2-1 and V is TRBV19, with 11 bases lining up with TRBD1. CDR1 is LNHDA and CDR2 is SQIVND in the germline V gene (reference sequence). The V gene end was trimmed by 7 bases and the J gene end by 7 bases; junction bases not matched to a gene: 9. The CDR3 runs 15 residues. CDR3 DNA: TGTGCCAGTATTAGGACAGGGGGCGCTAGTAATGAGCAGTTCTTC. Residues: CASIRTGGASNEQFF.

The chain carries TRBV5-1 and TRBJ1-4; 10 bases are a match to TRBD1. Germline-derived CDR1 and CDR2 are SGHRS and YFSETQ. The CDR3 totals 16 residues. V dropped 4 bases and J dropped 3; count of bases not matched to a gene: 6. The CDR3: CASSQGDRGANEKLFF. CDR3 coding DNA: TGCGCCAGCAGCCAGGGGGACAGGGGAGCTAATGAAAAACTGTTTTTT.

This chain joins TRBV9 and TRBJ2-2; TRBD1 agrees at 11 bases. Per the germline V gene, CDR1 is SGDLS and CDR2 is YYNGEE. Trimming took 2 bases from V and 6 from J; bases not matched to a gene: 3. The CDR3 loop spans 15 amino acids. The CDR3: CASSVRTGGSGELFF. The CDR3 DNA follows: TGTGCCAGCAGCGTTCGGACAGGGGGCTCCGGGGAGCTGTTTTTT.

The J gene is TRBJ1-5, the V gene TRBV18, with 10 bases that match TRBD1. The germline V gene has CDR1 KGHSH and CDR2 LQKENI. This CDR3 is 15 amino acids long. V shed 4 bases and J 9 bases; nucleotides not matched to a gene: 9. The CDR3 is CASSRYGTGEWPQHF. DNA of the CDR3: TGTGCCAGCTCACGATACGGGACAGGGGAATGGCCCCAGCATTTT.

This chain connects TRBV10-3 to TRBJ2-3; D is perhaps TRBD1 (6 bases). V lost 0 bases and J 0 bases, leaving 16 bases between the germline ends. CDR3 size: 18 residues. CDR1 and CDR2 from the germline V gene are ENHRY and SYGVKD. The CDR3 nucleotides read TGTGCCATCAGTGAGTCCAATGGGGGCAGGGCGAGCACAGATACGCAGTATTTT. It translates to CAISESNGGRASTDTQYF.

The chain has TRBV11-2 and TRBJ2-3; TRBD2 is a possible D gene (6 bases). The V end was cut by 2 bases, the J end by 3 bases, with 12 bases between. Germline CDR1 reads SGHAT; CDR2 reads FQNNGV. The CDR3 contains 15 residues. In nucleotides, the CDR3 is TGTGCCAGCAGCTTATATCGGGGGAGGACAGATACGCAGTATTTT. Amino acids: CASSLYRGRTDTQYF. The entire variable domain, with the rest obtained from reference TRBV11-2 and TRBJ2-3, is as follows: EAGVAQSPRYKIIEKRQSVAFWCNPISGHATLYWYQQILGQGPKLLIQFQNNGVVDDSQLPKDRFSAERLKGVDSTLKIQPAKLEDSAVYLCASSLYRGRTDTQYFGPGTRLTVL.

This sequence joins TRBV6-4 and TRBJ2-1; 9 bases are a match to TRBD1. Germline V gene sequence: CDR1 MRHNA, CDR2 SNTAGT. This CDR3 has 14 residues. The V gene end was trimmed by 5 bases and the J gene end by 4 bases; junction bases not matched to a gene: 3. The CDR3 coding sequence is TGTGCCAGCAGTTCCGGACAGGGGTACAATGAGCAGTTCTTC. Protein: CASSSGQGYNEQFF.

V and J are TRBV20-1 and TRBJ2-1, with D unresolved. There are 11 residues in the CDR3. Per the germline V gene, CDR1 is DFQATT and CDR2 is SNEGSKA (reference sequence). CDR3 residues: CSSPRYNEQFF. The CDR3 nucleotides are TGCAGCTCACCTAGGTACAATGAGCAGTTCTTC.

The CDR3: CASSRQGTTYEQYF. The CDR3 DNA sequence: TGCGCCAGCAGTAGACAGGGTACCACCTACGAGCAGTACTTC. The chain carries TRBV10-1 and TRBJ2-7; 7 positions agree with TRBD1. This CDR3 has 14 residues. The germline V gene has CDR1 WNHNN and CDR2 SYGVQD (reference sequence). With 5 bases clipped from V and 2 bases from J, the junction kept 6 bases outside the gene matches.

The chain has TRBV6-1 and TRBJ2-5; a possible D gene is TRBD1 (6 bases). CDR1 MNHNS and CDR2 SASEGT come from the germline V gene. V lost 2 bases and J lost 2, with 12 bases in between. CDR3 length: 15 residues. The CDR3 bases are TGTGCCAGCAGTGAATCAAGGACAGCTCAAGAGACCCAGTACTTC. The encoded protein is CASSESRTAQETQYF.

In DNA form, the CDR3 reads TGTGCCAGCAGCGGACAGGAGAGCTCCTATAATTCACCCCTCCACTTT. It encodes CASSGQESSYNSPLHF. V usage is TRBV25-1 and J usage is TRBJ1-6, with TRBD1 matching over 7 bases. The CDR3 covers 16 residues. V lost 6 bases, J lost 0 bases, and 5 bases stayed unmatched. In germline, CDR1 is MGHDK, CDR2 SYGVNS.

The rearrangement uses TRBV11-2 and TRBJ2-7; D perhaps matches TRBD1 (5 bases). This CDR3 spans 14 amino acids. Germline-derived CDR1 and CDR2 are SGHAT and FQNNGV. V shed 1 base and J shed 6 bases, with 13 bases lying between them. In DNA, the CDR3 is TGTGCCAGCAGCTTAGGCCCTGCTGGGGCCGAGCAGTACTTC. Protein product: CASSLGPAGAEQYF.

The V call is TRBV5-4, the J call TRBJ2-5; 8 bases map to TRBD2. The germline V gene has CDR1 SGHNT and CDR2 YYREEE (reference sequence). V shed 4 bases and J 3 bases; nucleotides not matched to a gene: 8. The CDR3 covers 15 residues. CDR3 DNA: TGTGCCAGCAGCCGGACGAGCGGGAGCGAAGAGACCCAGTACTTC. This codes for CASSRTSGSEETQYF.

This chain joins TRBV4-1 and TRBJ1-5; 9 bases match TRBD1. V lost 4 bases and J lost 6; bases outside the gene matches: 10. CDR3 length equals 16 residues. The germline CDR1 and CDR2 sequences are MGHRA and YSYEKL. The CDR3 nucleotides are TGCGCCAGCAGCCCTACAGGGGGCGCGCGGAGTCAGCCCCAGCATTTT. Its translation is CASSPTGGARSQPQHF.

The chain has TRBV2 and TRBJ2-3; 8 bases fit TRBD2. The CDR3 sequence is 16 residues long. Germline CDR1 and CDR2: SNHLY and FYNNEI. V trimming: 1 base; J trimming: 4 bases; junction bases outside the gene matches: 7. The CDR3 coding sequence is TGTGCCAGCAGTGAAGGACTAGCGATTAGTGCAGATACGCAGTATTTT. Translating gives CASSEGLAISADTQYF.

J is TRBJ2-3 and V is TRBV5-1; a possible D gene is TRBD1 (6 bases). Deletions cut 7 bases from V and 6 bases from J, with 9 bases between. The CDR3 totals 11 residues. Per germline, CDR1 SGHRS and CDR2 YFSETQ. The CDR3 region is CASRQGDTQYF. CDR3 nucleotide sequence: TGCGCCAGCCGGCAGGGGGATACGCAGTATTTT. Full variable domain (remainder filled in from reference TRBV5-1 and TRBJ2-3): KAGVTQTPRYLIKTRGQQVTLSCSPISGHRSVSWYQQTPGQGLQFLFEYFSETQRNKGNFPGRFSGRQFSNSRSEMNVSTLELGDSALYLCASRQGDTQYFGPGTRLTVL.

This clone was recorded only once. The V and J genes are TRBV19 and TRBJ2-3, with a weak D call TRBD1 (5 bases). Germline V CDR1 and CDR2: LNHDA, SQIVND (reference sequence). Trimming shortened V by 1 base and J by 0 bases, and 5 bases separated the two germline ends. The CDR3 is made up of 14 amino acids. The CDR3 protein is CASSIGQSTDTQYF. For the CDR3, the DNA is TGTGCCAGTAGTATAGGACAGAGCACAGATACGCAGTATTTT.

The chain recombines TRBV11-3 with TRBJ1-2; D may be TRBD1 (6 bases). The germline V gene has CDR1 SGHNT and CDR2 YENEEA. This CDR3 spans 14 amino acids. Trimming left V 5 bases short and J 3 bases short, with 13 bases between. CDR3 in amino acids: CASSPRGLDYGYTF. CDR3 bases: TGTGCCAGCAGCCCCAGGGGATTAGACTATGGCTACACCTTC.

The chain combines TRBV4-1 with TRBJ2-5, with TRBD1 identical over 9 bases. This CDR3 spans 14 amino acids. Trimming took 4 bases from V and 4 from J; bases not matched to a gene: 4. Per the germline V gene, CDR1 is MGHRA and CDR2 is YSYEKL. DNA of the CDR3: TGCGCCAGCAGCCCGAAGGACAGGGGAGAGACCCAGTACTTC. Protein sequence: CASSPKDRGETQYF.